The 30 T cell receptor beta chains listed next were all sequenced from one sample in a study of T cells in localized non-small cell lung cancer. Here immunoSEQ multiplex PCR was the method, and the copy in TCRdb shows in-frame clones only, minus some. The profile shows around 92,000 clones, roughly 91% of them singletons. Source: PBMCs, taken before any cancer treatment. Receptor source: a woman aged 40 to 75 with stage II squamous cell lung carcinoma.

The chain carries TRBV19 and TRBJ2-1, with D unclear. The CDR3 loop spans 15 amino acids. With 3 bases removed from V and 0 bases from J, the gap between germline ends came to 9 bases. Looked up from germline, CDR1 is LNHDA and CDR2 is SQIVND (reference sequence). For the CDR3, the DNA is TGTGCCAGTAGTATCAATAGTCGCTCCTACAATGAGCAGTTCTTC. Translation gives CASSINSRSYNEQFF.

The chain carries TRBV6-1 and TRBJ1-6, with D perhaps TRBD1 (6 bases). Per germline, CDR1 MNHNS and CDR2 SASEGT. This CDR3 comprises 14 residues. V was shortened by 7 bases and J by 5 bases, with 12 bases between the two germline ends. In DNA, the CDR3 is TGTGCCAGCAATGGACAGCAGCATAATTCACCCCTCCACTTT. Translation gives CASNGQQHNSPLHF.

The gene calls are TRBV5-1 and TRBJ2-7; 7 nucleotides match TRBD1. V lost 2 bases and J lost 1; bases outside the gene matches: 18. Germline-derived CDR1 and CDR2 are SGHRS and YFSETQ. This CDR3 is 19 amino acids long. CDR3 amino acids: CASSLPPPGQLTHSYEQYF. The DNA of the CDR3 is TGCGCCAGCAGCTTACCTCCACCGGGACAGCTAACCCATTCCTACGAGCAGTACTTC.

Only one count was recorded for this clone. The gene calls are TRBV5-1 and TRBJ2-2; D is ambiguous. Trimming took off 1 base at V and 3 bases at J, with 7 bases between the two ends. Germline CDR1 SGHRS, CDR2 YFSETQ. The CDR3 runs 14 residues. In DNA form, the CDR3 reads TGCGCCAGCAGCTTGTTGGTTTACACCGGGGAGCTGTTTTTT. Amino acid sequence: CASSLLVYTGELFF.

The V gene is TRBV18, the J gene TRBJ1-3, with no clear D. Between the trimmed V and J ends, which lost 0 bases and 1 base, there was a span of 10 bases. CDR1 is KGHSH and CDR2 is LQKENI in the germline V gene. This CDR3 is 16 amino acids long. The CDR3 nucleotides read TGTGCCAGCTCACCACCGTTAGTCTTATCTGGAAACACCATATATTTT. Protein sequence: CASSPPLVLSGNTIYF.

This chain uses TRBV9 with TRBJ2-7, with a weak D call TRBD1 (7 bases). This CDR3 has 15 amino acids. The germline V gene has CDR1 SGDLS and CDR2 YYNGEE. V lost 0 bases and J 1 base, leaving 11 bases between the germline ends. CDR3 DNA: TGTGCCAGCAGCGTAGGAGCAGGGGGGTCCTACGAGCAGTACTTC. Translated: CASSVGAGGSYEQYF.

The table lists this clone with many counts. The chain couples TRBV10-1 to TRBJ2-3, with 7 bases identical to TRBD1. V gave up 8 bases and J gave up 5 bases; unmatched junction bases: 4. Germline CDR1 and CDR2: WNHNN and SYGVQD (reference sequence). CDR3 length: 12 amino acids. The CDR3 sequence is CASSGTVDTQYF. As DNA, the CDR3 is TGCGCCAGCTCCGGGACAGTAGATACGCAGTATTTT.

The chain carries TRBV5-1 and TRBJ2-7; D perhaps matches TRBD2 (6 bases). Trimming removed 0 bases at V and 1 base at J, with 8 bases between. The germline V gene encodes CDR1 SGHRS and CDR2 YFSETQ. The CDR3 sequence is 14 residues long. CDR3 amino acids: CASSLEGRSYEQYF. The CDR3 coding sequence is TGCGCCAGCAGCTTGGAAGGGAGGTCCTACGAGCAGTACTTC.

J is TRBJ2-3 and V is TRBV4-2, with 10 bases that match TRBD2. V shed 4 bases and J 4 bases; nucleotides not matched to a gene: 23. Germline values: CDR1 LGHNA, CDR2 YNFKEQ. There are 21 residues in the CDR3. The CDR3 nucleotides read TGTGCCAGCAGCCCTTCTCCGGGACAAGGGAGACCGGGACTAGCGTCAGATACGCAGTATTTT. Translated: CASSPSPGQGRPGLASDTQYF.

The chain carries TRBV19 and TRBJ1-5; D gene uncertain. Germline V gene lookup returns CDR1 LNHDA and CDR2 SQIVND (reference sequence). V lost 6 bases and J lost 7, with 16 bases in between. CDR3 size: 14 residues. In nucleotides, the CDR3 is TGTGCCAGTAGACCGGAACAATTCGGGCAGCCCCAGCATTTT. Amino acid sequence: CASRPEQFGQPQHF.

DNA for the CDR3: TGCAGTGCTCTCTATGGGACCCAGTACTTC. Protein: CSALYGTQYF. The genes are TRBV20-1 and TRBJ2-5; D is unresolved. The germline V gene encodes CDR1 DFQATT and CDR2 SNEGSKA (reference sequence). The CDR3 is made up of 10 amino acids. V was trimmed by 5 bases and J by 7 bases, leaving 8 bases between them.

The gene calls are TRBV7-9 and TRBJ2-1; D not resolved. The V end was cut by 4 bases, the J end by 2 bases, with 9 bases between. CDR1 is SEHNR and CDR2 is FQNEAQ in the germline V gene (reference sequence). This CDR3 comprises 14 residues. The CDR3 coding sequence is TGTGCCAGCAGCTCCCAGACCCCCTACAATGAGCAGTTCTTC. Translated, it gives CASSSQTPYNEQFF. The full variable domain, with the rest looked up from reference TRBV7-9 and TRBJ2-1, is DTGVSQNPRHKITKRGQNVTFRCDPISEHNRLYWYRQTLGQGPEFLTYFQNEAQLEKSRLLSDRFSAERPKGSFSTLEIQRTEQGDSAMYLCASSSQTPYNEQFFGPGTRLTVL.

The CDR3 DNA reads TGCGCCAGCAGCTTGAGGGATCGGAGGAACTATGGCTACACCTTC. As protein: CASSLRDRRNYGYTF. V and J are TRBV5-1 and TRBJ1-2; no clear D gene. Trimming pared 1 base from V and 2 bases from J, leaving 12 bases between. Germline CDR1 and CDR2: SGHRS and YFSETQ. The CDR3 consists of 15 residues.

This clone was seen a handful of times. This chain connects TRBV2 to TRBJ1-4, with a tentative D call TRBD1 (5 bases). CDR1 is SNHLY and CDR2 is FYNNEI in the germline V gene. The CDR3 loop spans 12 amino acids. V was cut by 2 bases and J by 7 bases, with 5 bases left in between. CDR3 nucleotides: TGTGCCAGCAGTGAACAGGGTGAAAAACTGTTTTTT. This codes for CASSEQGEKLFF.

The gene calls are TRBV29-1 and TRBJ1-2; TRBD1 matches at 7 bases. The CDR3 is made up of 14 amino acids. Germline lookup yields CDR1 SQVTM and CDR2 ANQGSEA. Unmatched junction bases numbered 10, after V lost 5 bases and J lost 4 bases. The CDR3 loop is CSVSGGAEGYGYTF. CDR3 nucleotide sequence: TGCAGCGTTTCAGGGGGGGCAGAGGGCTATGGCTACACCTTC.

The chain has TRBV6-5 and TRBJ1-1; TRBD1 might be the D (5 bases). Germline V gene sequence: CDR1 MNHEY, CDR2 SVGAGI. V was pared by 7 bases and J by 4 bases, with 13 bases between. This CDR3 is built from 13 residues. The CDR3 protein is CASKARGVTEAFF. The CDR3 DNA reads TGTGCCAGCAAAGCACGGGGGGTCACTGAAGCTTTCTTT.

The CDR3 bases are TGTGCCAGCAGCTTAGCGCTGGTTACGACTCTCGGGAACACCGGGGAGCTGTTTTTT. Protein sequence: CASSLALVTTLGNTGELFF. The chain has TRBV7-9 and TRBJ2-2; D is uncertain. The V gene lost 0 bases and the J gene lost 1 base, with 18 bases spanning the gap. There are 19 residues in the CDR3. Germline V gene sequence: CDR1 SEHNR, CDR2 FQNEAQ (reference sequence). The full variable domain, its missing parts supplied by reference TRBV7-9 and TRBJ2-2, is DTGVSQNPRHKITKRGQNVTFRCDPISEHNRLYWYRQTLGQGPEFLTYFQNEAQLEKSRLLSDRFSAERPKGSFSTLEIQRTEQGDSAMYLCASSLALVTTLGNTGELFFGEGSRLTVL.

V and J are TRBV6-1 and TRBJ1-2; TRBD1 is a possible D gene (6 bases). Trimming removed 7 bases at V and 0 bases at J, with 12 bases between. Germline V lookup: CDR1 MNHNS, CDR2 SASEGT. The CDR3 covers 14 residues. The CDR3 loop is CASNLDRANYGYTF. The CDR3 region has the DNA TGTGCCAGCAACCTGGACAGAGCTAACTATGGCTACACCTTC.

The chain is built from TRBV5-1 and TRBJ2-7, with 7 nucleotides matching TRBD1. The J segment lost 3 bases and the V segment lost 4 bases, leaving 7 bases of the junction unmatched. Germline CDR1 SGHRS, CDR2 YFSETQ. This CDR3 region has 14 residues. The CDR3 region has the DNA TGCGCCAGCAGCGCCACCGGGACAGACTACGAGCAGTACTTC. Protein: CASSATGTDYEQYF.

The chain carries TRBV28 and TRBJ1-5; a possible D gene is TRBD1 (6 bases). The V gene lost 5 bases and the J gene lost 1 base, with 15 bases spanning the gap. This CDR3 contains 16 residues. Germline V gene lookup returns CDR1 MDHEN and CDR2 SYDVKM. CDR3 coding DNA: TGTGCCAGCAGTCGCCTCGGACAGTCAAGCAATCAGCCCCAGCATTTT. Translating it yields CASSRLGQSSNQPQHF.

V usage is TRBV4-2 and J usage is TRBJ2-5; D may be TRBD2 (5 bases). The germline gives CDR1 LGHNA, CDR2 YNFKEQ. The CDR3 covers 16 residues. Trimming pared 1 base from V and 3 bases from J, leaving 15 bases between. The CDR3, as DNA: TGTGCCAGCAGCCAAGCTGCTGCGGGCGTTGAAGAGACCCAGTACTTC. Its protein is CASSQAAAGVEETQYF.

The J gene is TRBJ2-7, the V gene TRBV5-6, with D maybe TRBD1 (6 bases). V dropped 2 bases and J dropped 4 bases, with 7 bases sitting between them. The germline V gene has CDR1 SGHDT and CDR2 YYEEEE. The length of the CDR3 is 12 residues. This chain's CDR3 is CASSFRGYEQYF. CDR3 DNA sequence: TGTGCCAGCAGCTTCAGGGGTTACGAGCAGTACTTC. Drawing the rest from reference TRBV5-6 and TRBJ2-7, the complete variable domain is DAGVTQSPTHLIKTRGQQVTLRCSPKSGHDTVSWYQQALGQGPQFIFQYYEEEERQRGNFPDRFSGHQFPNYSSELNVNALLLGDSALYLCASSFRGYEQYFGPGTRLTVT.

V gene TRBV19 combines with J gene TRBJ2-5, with 7 bases that match TRBD2. Per the germline V gene, CDR1 is LNHDA and CDR2 is SQIVND (reference sequence). Trimming at V came to 4 bases and at J to 0 bases, leaving 5 bases not matched to a gene. This CDR3 is 15 amino acids long. This CDR3 reads CASSTGTTYQETQYF. The CDR3 DNA follows: TGTGCCAGTAGTACCGGGACTACGTACCAAGAGACCCAGTACTTC.

The chain is built from TRBV4-2 and TRBJ2-4, with D tentatively TRBD2 (6 bases). Germline V gives CDR1 LGHNA, CDR2 YNFKEQ. V lost 4 bases and J lost 6, with 19 bases in between. The CDR3 has 16 amino acids. CDR3 sequence: CASSPTLSSGTNIQYF. CDR3 bases: TGTGCCAGCAGCCCAACCCTGAGTAGCGGTACAAACATTCAGTACTTC.

The V and J genes are TRBV25-1 and TRBJ2-1; perhaps D is TRBD1 or TRBD2 (6 bases each). Germline V gene lookup returns CDR1 MGHDK and CDR2 SYGVNS. V was cut by 7 bases and J by 0 bases, with 13 bases left in between. This CDR3 has 15 residues. Here the CDR3 reads CASKGDSSSYNEQFF. CDR3 in DNA: TGTGCCAGCAAGGGGGACTCCAGCTCCTACAATGAGCAGTTCTTC. Using reference TRBV25-1 and TRBJ2-1 for the parts outside the CDR3, the full variable domain is EADIYQTPRYLVIGTGKKITLECSQTMGHDKMYWYQQDPGMELHLIHYSYGVNSTEKGDLSSESTVSRIRTEHFPLTLESARPSHTSQYLCASKGDSSSYNEQFFGPGTRLTVL.

This clone was counted a few times. The chain joins TRBV6-5 to TRBJ2-5; 11 positions agree with TRBD2. Germline CDR1 MNHEY, CDR2 SVGAGI. J gave up 6 bases and V 7 bases, and 7 bases lay outside the gene matches. The CDR3 contains 14 residues. CDR3 loop: CASNQLAGVKTQYF. In nucleotides, the CDR3 is TGTGCCAGCAATCAACTAGCGGGAGTGAAGACCCAGTACTTC.

The chain has TRBV5-6 and TRBJ1-2, with a weak D call TRBD1 (6 bases). Per the germline V gene, CDR1 is SGHDT and CDR2 is YYEEEE. The CDR3 extends over 14 amino acids. Deletions cut 4 bases from V and 5 bases from J, with 15 bases between. DNA for the CDR3: TGTGCCAGCAGCCCCGGACAGAGGAAGTATGGCTACACCTTC. Amino acid sequence: CASSPGQRKYGYTF.

A word on this clone: The same CDR3 is also encoded by other DNA sequences in this sample. The chain is built from TRBV5-1 and TRBJ2-1; D possibly corresponds to TRBD2 (6 bases). Germline V CDR1 and CDR2: SGHRS, YFSETQ. Trimming removed 0 bases at V and 4 bases at J, with 11 bases between. The CDR3 spans 15 residues. The CDR3 coding sequence is TGCGCCAGCAGCTTGGCTGGGGACTTATACAATGAGCAGTTCTTC. Amino acid sequence: CASSLAGDLYNEQFF.

The chain carries TRBV28 and TRBJ2-3, with TRBD1 as a possible D gene (6 bases). Germline CDR1 and CDR2: MDHEN and SYDVKM. The V end lost 3 bases, the J end lost 2 bases, and 12 bases lay between the germline ends. CDR3 size: 15 residues. This CDR3 is CASSFTGRVTDTQYF. In DNA form, the CDR3 reads TGTGCCAGCAGTTTCACAGGGAGAGTCACAGATACGCAGTATTTT.

The chain links TRBV6-1 to TRBJ2-7; the D is unclear. Germline assignment: CDR1 MNHNS and CDR2 SASEGT. CDR3 length: 11 residues. The V end was cut by 5 bases, the J end by 4 bases, with 6 bases between. The CDR3 bases are TGTGCCAGCAGTCCAAAATACGAGCAGTACTTC. This sequence encodes CASSPKYEQYF.